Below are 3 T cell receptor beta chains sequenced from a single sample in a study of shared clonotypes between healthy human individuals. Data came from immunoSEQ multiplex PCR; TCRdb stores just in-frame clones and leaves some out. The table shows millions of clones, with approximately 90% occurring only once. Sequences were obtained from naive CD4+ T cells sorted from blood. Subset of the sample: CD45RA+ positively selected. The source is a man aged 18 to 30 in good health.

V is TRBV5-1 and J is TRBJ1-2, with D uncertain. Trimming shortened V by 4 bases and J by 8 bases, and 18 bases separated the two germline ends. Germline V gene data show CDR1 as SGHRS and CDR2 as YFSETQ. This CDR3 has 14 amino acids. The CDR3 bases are TGCGCCAGCAGCATCGACGGGAACCCCCCAGGCTACACCTTC. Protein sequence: CASSIDGNPPGYTF. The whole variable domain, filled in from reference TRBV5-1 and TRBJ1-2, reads KAGVTQTPRYLIKTRGQQVTLSCSPISGHRSVSWYQQTPGQGLQFLFEYFSETQRNKGNFPGRFSGRQFSNSRSEMNVSTLELGDSALYLCASSIDGNPPGYTFGSGTRLTVV.

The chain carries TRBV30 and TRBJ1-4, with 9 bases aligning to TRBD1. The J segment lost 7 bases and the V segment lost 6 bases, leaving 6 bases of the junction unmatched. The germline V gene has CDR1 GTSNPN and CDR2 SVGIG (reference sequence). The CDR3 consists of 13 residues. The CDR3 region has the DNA TGTGCCTGCGGACAGGGGATAGGTGAAAAACTGTTTTTT. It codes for CACGQGIGEKLFF.

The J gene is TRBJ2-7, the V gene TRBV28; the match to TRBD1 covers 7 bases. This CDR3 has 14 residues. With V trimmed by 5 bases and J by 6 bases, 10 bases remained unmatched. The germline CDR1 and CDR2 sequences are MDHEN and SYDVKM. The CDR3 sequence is CASSNTGQVREQYF. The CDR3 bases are TGTGCCAGCAGTAATACAGGACAGGTTCGCGAGCAGTACTTC.